The T cell receptor beta chain under discussion was sequenced for a study of blood T cell repertoires in COVID-19 (dated by TCRdb to 2020 to 2021). Background for the entire study: Collaborator samples came from the United States, Italy and Spain and covered acute and convalescent phases of COVID-19. Where available, HLA class I and class II types were taken from metadata supplied by the sample provider and were not determined by assay-based typing. The dataset comprised deeply sampled blood TCRbeta repertoires from subjects exposed to, actively infected with, or recovered from COVID-19. The prospective study material was composed of cDNA or gDNA derived from T cells, B-cell-depleted T cells, or PBMCs. A de-identified subject ID, COVID-19 status, age in years and sex were almost always included in the sample metadata. The repertoires were made available in a free public database intended to serve as a resource for research on the immune response to SARS-CoV-2. Samples came from the ongoing ImmuneRACE study (first 160 participants) plus 1,254 subjects from 6 global collaborators.

TCRbeta CDR3 regions were amplified from genomic DNA by means of the immunoSEQ Assay, a bias-controlled multiplex PCR. The source study handled its data this way. The number of nucleated cells in each sample was estimated by amplification of reference gene primers within the assay. Sequence reads were collapsed and filtered to measure the absolute abundance of every unique TCRbeta CDR3 rearrangement. For each sample, productive Simpson clonality was calculated as the square root of Simpson's diversity index over productive rearrangements. Not all clones reach the TCRdb copy of this immuneACCESS table, which keeps in-frame sequences only. Checked studies attribute under half of the gap to unresolved V genes and leave the rest unexplained. Clone size and V and J calls were adopted from that table, with D and trimming inferred from the DNA. The sample table lists about 48,000 clones, about 85% of them with a count of one. 5% to 7% of the sample belongs to the ten largest clones.

V was cut back by 8 bases and J by 4 bases, leaving a gap of 23 bases between them. The CDR3 starts with the cysteine, ends with the phenylalanine, and has 17 residues. Only CDR3 DNA is held: 51 bases, read in frame from base 1. Taken from the germline V gene, the CDR1 and CDR2 loops are ENHRY and SYGVKD. On the study overall, not on this receptor specifically: The amount of clinical and demographic metadata varied by source and participant and was provided uncurated.

The collaborating institutions used their own protocols to collect whole blood in K2EDTA tubes. For TCRbeta analysis, collaborator samples were shipped as frozen whole blood, as isolated PBMCs, or as DNA extracted from either sample type. In the case of this clone: The target of this receptor is not known. No base qualities exist here, and no much larger clone lies one base off it.

The sequence was obtained from a woman aged 55-69 years with acute or convalescent COVID-19. The sequencing sample was made of peripheral blood. The sequence joins TRBV10-3 to TRBJ1-4; possibly the D gene is TRBD1, per 5 matching bases. The DNA reads TGTGCCATCTCTTCTTCGCTCGGCGGGGGGGATAATGAAAAACTGTTTTTT. Its product reads: CAISSSLGGGDNEKLFF.